A selection of T cell receptor beta chains follows, all from one sample in a study of blood T cell repertoires in COVID-19. This table comes from immunoSEQ multiplex PCR, and its TCRdb copy is limited to in-frame clones, with some not included. The sample carries approximately 220,000 clones, around 81% recorded once. The sample comprised peripheral blood. These receptors were taken from a woman in her sixties with acute or convalescent COVID-19. CDR3s include the opening cysteine and the closing phenylalanine or tryptophan. Fields, in order: J gene, V gene, D gene, clone size, CDR3 protein, CDR3 DNA. D genes are given only for firm matches. Clone size is shown for a subset of rows, as once, few, many or a class of expanded clone.

j_gene: TRBJ1-2
v_gene: TRBV6-5
d_gene: TRBD1
abundance: NA
CDR3aa: CASSSGQAAGGYTF
CDR3nt: TGTGCCAGCAGTTCGGGACAGGCCGCGGGTGGCTACACCTTC

j_gene: TRBJ1-2
v_gene: TRBV5-1
d_gene: NA
abundance: NA
CDR3aa: CASSRGDGDDPGYGYTF
CDR3nt: TGCGCCAGCAGCCGCGGGGACGGGGACGACCCTGGGTATGGCTACACCTTC

j_gene: TRBJ1-5
v_gene: TRBV30
d_gene: TRBD1
abundance: few
CDR3aa: CAWSDRGQPQHF
CDR3nt: TGTGCCTGGAGTGACAGGGGGCAGCCCCAGCATTTT

j_gene: TRBJ2-1
v_gene: TRBV11-2
d_gene: TRBD2
abundance: NA
CDR3aa: CASSFGGLAALFF
CDR3nt: TGTGCCAGCAGCTTTGGGGGACTAGCGGCCCTGTTCTTC

j_gene: TRBJ1-2
v_gene: TRBV6-5
d_gene: NA
abundance: few
CDR3aa: CASRPAGSYGYTF
CDR3nt: TGTGCCAGCAGACCCGCAGGGTCTTATGGCTACACCTTC

j_gene: TRBJ2-1
v_gene: TRBV3-1/TRBV3-2
d_gene: TRBD2
abundance: few
CDR3aa: CASSQRTSGGVNEQFF
CDR3nt: TGTGCCAGCAGCCAACGGACTAGCGGGGGGGTTAATGAGCAGTTCTTC

j_gene: TRBJ1-1
v_gene: TRBV5-5
d_gene: NA
abundance: few
CDR3aa: CASSLGAALLNTEAFF
CDR3nt: TGTGCCAGCAGCTTGGGAGCAGCGTTATTGAACACTGAAGCTTTCTTT

j_gene: TRBJ1-1
v_gene: TRBV7-2
d_gene: NA
abundance: NA
CDR3aa: CASSLGARQLNTEAFF
CDR3nt: TGTGCCAGCAGCTTAGGGGCACGACAGTTGAACACTGAAGCTTTCTTT

j_gene: TRBJ1-1
v_gene: TRBV11-2
d_gene: NA
abundance: NA
CDR3aa: CASRAGGVGAEAFF
CDR3nt: TGTGCCAGCAGAGCCGGCGGGGTTGGCGCTGAAGCTTTCTTT

j_gene: TRBJ1-1
v_gene: TRBV7-2
d_gene: NA
abundance: NA
CDR3aa: CASSLLFGNTEAFF
CDR3nt: TGTGCCAGCAGCTTACTCTTCGGGAACACTGAAGCTTTCTTT

j_gene: TRBJ1-3
v_gene: TRBV5-1
d_gene: NA
abundance: once
CDR3aa: CASSSSQRATGNTIYF
CDR3nt: TGCGCCAGCAGCTCCTCCCAGAGGGCAACTGGAAACACCATATATTTT

j_gene: TRBJ1-5
v_gene: TRBV6-5
d_gene: NA
abundance: once
CDR3aa: CASGELHGGPQHF
CDR3nt: TGTGCCAGTGGAGAACTCCACGGGGGGCCCCAGCATTTT

j_gene: TRBJ1-1
v_gene: TRBV7-9
d_gene: NA
abundance: NA
CDR3aa: CASSLPTQGLSAAFF
CDR3nt: TGTGCCAGCAGCCTACCTACTCAGGGGCTGTCGGCAGCTTTCTTT

j_gene: TRBJ2-2
v_gene: TRBV5-1
d_gene: NA
abundance: NA
CDR3aa: CASSPSGNTGELFF
CDR3nt: TGCGCCAGCAGCCCCTCGGGAAACACCGGGGAGCTGTTTTTT

j_gene: TRBJ1-6
v_gene: TRBV7-8
d_gene: TRBD1
abundance: once
CDR3aa: CASSSYGTGESIPYSPLHF
CDR3nt: TGTGCCAGCAGCTCATACGGGACAGGGGAATCTATCCCTTATTCACCCCTCCACTTT

j_gene: TRBJ1-2
v_gene: TRBV5-4
d_gene: TRBD1
abundance: NA
CDR3aa: CASSVGQENYGYTF
CDR3nt: TGTGCCAGCAGCGTAGGACAGGAAAACTATGGCTACACCTTC

j_gene: TRBJ2-3
v_gene: TRBV9
d_gene: NA
abundance: few
CDR3aa: CASSGGLDTQYF
CDR3nt: TGTGCCAGCAGCGGTGGACTAGATACGCAGTATTTT

j_gene: TRBJ2-1
v_gene: TRBV5-4
d_gene: TRBD1
abundance: NA
CDR3aa: CASSRPGQGRQSEQFF
CDR3nt: TGTGCCAGCAGCCGGCCGGGACAGGGTCGTCAAAGCGAGCAGTTCTTC

j_gene: TRBJ1-2
v_gene: TRBV6-2/TRBV6-3
d_gene: NA
abundance: few
CDR3aa: CASSYNRQMVGYTF
CDR3nt: TGTGCCAGCAGTTACAACAGACAGATGGTTGGCTACACCTTC

j_gene: TRBJ1-4
v_gene: TRBV6-5
d_gene: NA
abundance: few
CDR3aa: CASSGVFRQEKLFF
CDR3nt: TGTGCCAGCAGCGGTGTATTCAGACAGGAAAAACTGTTTTTT

j_gene: TRBJ1-2
v_gene: TRBV6-1
d_gene: TRBD1
abundance: NA
CDR3aa: CASSEGGGGRGYTF
CDR3nt: TGTGCCAGCAGTGAAGGAGGGGGCGGAAGGGGCTACACCTTC

j_gene: TRBJ1-2
v_gene: TRBV9
d_gene: NA
abundance: few
CDR3aa: CASSGSGYTF
CDR3nt: TGTGCCAGCAGCGGGAGCGGCTACACCTTC

j_gene: TRBJ1-3
v_gene: TRBV3-1/TRBV3-2
d_gene: NA
abundance: NA
CDR3aa: CASSRKGGFGNTIYF
CDR3nt: TGTGCCAGCAGCCGAAAGGGGGGGTTTGGAAACACCATATATTTT

j_gene: TRBJ1-1
v_gene: TRBV9
d_gene: NA
abundance: once
CDR3aa: CASSVDALGGFEAFF
CDR3nt: TGTGCCAGCAGCGTAGACGCCCTTGGAGGATTTGAAGCTTTCTTT

j_gene: TRBJ1-2
v_gene: TRBV29-1
d_gene: NA
abundance: few
CDR3aa: CSVRTRDGYTF
CDR3nt: TGCAGCGTACGTACCAGGGATGGCTACACCTTC

j_gene: TRBJ1-2
v_gene: TRBV6-5
d_gene: TRBD1
abundance: NA
CDR3aa: CASKRQGLQNGYTF
CDR3nt: TGTGCCAGCAAACGACAGGGTTTGCAGAATGGCTACACCTTC

j_gene: TRBJ1-5
v_gene: TRBV7-9
d_gene: NA
abundance: NA
CDR3aa: CASSLGQGGGPQHF
CDR3nt: TGTGCCAGCAGCTTAGGGCAGGGAGGAGGGCCCCAGCATTTT

j_gene: TRBJ2-3
v_gene: TRBV15
d_gene: TRBD2
abundance: NA
CDR3aa: CATSSLAGGDTQYF
CDR3nt: TGTGCCACCAGCAGCTTAGCGGGGGGGGATACGCAGTATTTT

j_gene: TRBJ2-2
v_gene: TRBV6-5
d_gene: NA
abundance: NA
CDR3aa: CASSPILDLTGELFF
CDR3nt: TGTGCCAGCAGCCCGATACTAGATTTAACCGGGGAGCTGTTTTTT

j_gene: TRBJ1-6
v_gene: TRBV6-5
d_gene: NA
abundance: NA
CDR3aa: CASTVQGTDNSPLHF
CDR3nt: TGTGCCAGCACGGTTCAGGGGACCGACAATTCACCCCTCCACTTT

j_gene: TRBJ2-5
v_gene: TRBV27
d_gene: NA
abundance: NA
CDR3aa: CASSSYRDPMTQYF
CDR3nt: TGTGCCAGCAGTTCATACAGGGACCCAATGACCCAGTACTTC

j_gene: TRBJ2-5
v_gene: TRBV6-1
d_gene: TRBD2
abundance: NA
CDR3aa: CASLTSGGKGETQYF
CDR3nt: TGTGCCAGCTTGACTAGCGGGGGGAAAGGAGAGACCCAGTACTTC

j_gene: TRBJ2-2
v_gene: TRBV24-1
d_gene: TRBD2
abundance: NA
CDR3aa: CATSTGGLNTGELFF
CDR3nt: TGTGCCACCAGCACGGGGGGGTTGAACACCGGGGAGCTGTTTTTT

j_gene: TRBJ1-4
v_gene: TRBV9
d_gene: NA
abundance: NA
CDR3aa: CASSKRGVTNEKLFF
CDR3nt: TGTGCCAGCAGCAAACGGGGAGTCACTAATGAAAAACTGTTTTTT

j_gene: TRBJ1-1
v_gene: TRBV10-3
d_gene: NA
abundance: once
CDR3aa: CAISESAVNTEAFF
CDR3nt: TGTGCCATCAGTGAGTCGGCCGTGAACACTGAAGCTTTCTTT

j_gene: TRBJ1-2
v_gene: TRBV30
d_gene: NA
abundance: NA
CDR3aa: CAWRPSDRPYYGYTF
CDR3nt: TGTGCCTGGAGGCCGAGCGACCGACCTTACTATGGCTACACCTTC

j_gene: TRBJ1-4
v_gene: TRBV30
d_gene: NA
abundance: few
CDR3aa: CAWSTEGSAEKLFF
CDR3nt: TGTGCCTGGAGTACCGAGGGAAGCGCTGAAAAACTGTTTTTT

j_gene: TRBJ2-1
v_gene: TRBV4-2
d_gene: TRBD2
abundance: NA
CDR3aa: CASSQDLAGEQYNEQFF
CDR3nt: TGTGCCAGCAGCCAAGACCTAGCGGGGGAGCAATACAATGAGCAGTTCTTC

j_gene: TRBJ1-2
v_gene: TRBV5-8
d_gene: NA
abundance: NA
CDR3aa: CASSPRTARANYGYTF
CDR3nt: TGTGCCAGCAGCCCAAGGACAGCTCGGGCTAACTATGGCTACACCTTC

j_gene: TRBJ1-6
v_gene: TRBV7-2
d_gene: NA
abundance: NA
CDR3aa: CASSPDRSNSPLHF
CDR3nt: TGTGCCAGCAGCCCCGACAGGAGCAATTCACCCCTCCACTTT

j_gene: TRBJ1-1
v_gene: TRBV30
d_gene: NA
abundance: NA
CDR3aa: CAWSVRGTTEAFF
CDR3nt: TGTGCCTGGAGTGTAAGGGGTACGACTGAAGCTTTCTTT

j_gene: TRBJ1-1
v_gene: TRBV5-3
d_gene: NA
abundance: NA
CDR3aa: CARSASDTGLRNSGTEAFF
CDR3nt: TGTGCCAGAAGCGCCAGCGACACAGGGTTACGAAATTCCGGCACTGAAGCTTTCTTT

j_gene: TRBJ1-1
v_gene: TRBV25-1
d_gene: TRBD1
abundance: NA
CDR3aa: CASSDRAGTGKSEAFF
CDR3nt: TGTGCCAGCAGTGATAGGGCCGGGACAGGAAAGTCTGAAGCTTTCTTT

j_gene: TRBJ1-2
v_gene: TRBV6-5
d_gene: NA
abundance: NA
CDR3aa: CAGARRDYGYTF
CDR3nt: TGTGCCGGCGCGAGGAGAGACTATGGCTACACCTTC

j_gene: TRBJ2-7
v_gene: TRBV7-9
d_gene: TRBD1
abundance: NA
CDR3aa: CASSLDRVPYEQYF
CDR3nt: TGTGCCAGCAGCCTTGACAGGGTACCCTACGAGCAGTACTTC

j_gene: TRBJ2-7
v_gene: TRBV6-6
d_gene: NA
abundance: NA
CDR3aa: CASSYSVTGYF
CDR3nt: TGTGCCAGCAGTTACTCGGTGACAGGCTACTTC

j_gene: TRBJ2-7
v_gene: TRBV6-1
d_gene: NA
abundance: NA
CDR3aa: CASSEGQYEQYF
CDR3nt: TGTGCCAGCAGTGAAGGGCAGTACGAGCAGTACTTC

j_gene: TRBJ1-4
v_gene: TRBV6-6
d_gene: TRBD1
abundance: NA
CDR3aa: CASRPQGGNNEKLFF
CDR3nt: TGTGCCAGCAGACCCCAGGGGGGCAATAATGAAAAACTGTTTTTT

j_gene: TRBJ1-2
v_gene: TRBV5-1
d_gene: NA
abundance: NA
CDR3aa: CASSLGWGANYGYTF
CDR3nt: TGCGCCAGCAGCTTGGGTTGGGGGGCTAACTATGGCTACACCTTC

j_gene: TRBJ1-1
v_gene: TRBV25-1
d_gene: TRBD1
abundance: NA
CDR3aa: CASRALPGTGFTEAFF
CDR3nt: TGTGCCAGCAGAGCCCTTCCCGGGACAGGGTTTACTGAAGCTTTCTTT

j_gene: TRBJ1-1
v_gene: TRBV11-2
d_gene: NA
abundance: once
CDR3aa: CASSFLRGTTEAFF
CDR3nt: TGTGCCAGCAGCTTTCTTCGGGGGACGACTGAAGCTTTCTTT

j_gene: TRBJ1-1
v_gene: TRBV2
d_gene: NA
abundance: NA
CDR3aa: CASRGAEAFF
CDR3nt: TGTGCCAGCAGAGGGGCAGAGGCTTTCTTT

j_gene: TRBJ1-4
v_gene: TRBV7-8
d_gene: NA
abundance: NA
CDR3aa: CASSLDSEKLFF
CDR3nt: TGTGCCAGCAGCTTAGATAGTGAAAAACTGTTTTTT

j_gene: TRBJ2-3
v_gene: TRBV9
d_gene: NA
abundance: NA
CDR3aa: CASSVLDSSTDTQYF
CDR3nt: TGTGCCAGCAGCGTCTTGGACAGTAGCACAGATACGCAGTATTTT

j_gene: TRBJ1-1
v_gene: TRBV3-1/TRBV3-2
d_gene: NA
abundance: NA
CDR3aa: CASSRTTGNTEAFF
CDR3nt: TGTGCCAGCAGCCGTACCACAGGGAACACTGAAGCTTTCTTT